The 3 T cell receptor beta chains given below trace back to one sample, sequenced in a study of blood T cells in healthy people across ages. Combining a sample-barcoded 5' primer with a J-beta primer mix, a second PCR ran for about 7 to 12 cycles. TCRdb re-derived calls from the 5' RACE reads in MiXCR, one entry per CDR3 protein. The sample has hundreds of thousands of distinct CDR3 sequences, more than 55% seen once. Sample: blood. These receptors came from a man in his forties in good health.

The chain employs TRBV21-1 and TRBJ2-7. TRBV21-1 constitutes a pseudogene. The CDR3 spans 15 residues. CDR3 coding DNA: TGTGCCAGCCGAATCGGTGGAGGGGCATCCTACGAGCAGTACTTC. It codes for CASRIGGGASYEQYF.

This clonotype was picked up one time. The chain couples TRBV27 to TRBJ2-4; D possibly matches TRBD1 or TRBD2 (6 bases each). The DNA end lines up better with TRBJ2-5; the J call may be wrong. The germline gives CDR1 MNHEY, CDR2 SMNVEV (reference sequence). The CDR3 loop spans 13 amino acids. In DNA form, the CDR3 reads TGTGCCAGCAGGTTGGGGGGCGGAGAGACCCAGTACTTC. It specifies CASRLGGGETQYF.

The chain couples TRBV9 to TRBJ2-5; 7 bases map to TRBD1. This CDR3 is 16 amino acids long. V gave up 5 bases and J gave up 4 bases; unmatched junction bases: 14. Germline V gives CDR1 SGDLS, CDR2 YYNGEE. DNA of the CDR3: TGTGCCAGCAGTCTGAAAGGGACAGCGATGCGAGAGACCCAGTACTTC. Protein: CASSLKGTAMRETQYF. Supplemented by reference TRBV9 and TRBJ2-5, the full variable domain reads DSGVTQTPKHLITATGQRVTLRCSPRSGDLSVYWYQQSLDQGLQFLIQYYNGEERAKGNILERFSAQQFPDLHSELNLSSLELGDSALYFCASSLKGTAMRETQYFGPGTRLLVL.